The 6 T cell receptor beta chains listed next were all sequenced from one sample in a study of CD8 T cells in ankylosing spondylitis. General study points: Among TCR beta sequences, a motif of 7 to 9 highly homologous variants appeared characteristic of ankylosing spondylitis blood.

Their antigens remain unidentified. TCRdb recomputed calls from the 5' RACE reads with MiXCR, one row per CDR3 protein. Of approximately 520,000 distinct CDR3 sequences in the sample, roughly 5% were seen once. The specimen was blood, either unsorted or a sorted T cell fraction (not recorded which). All receptors derive from a male donor with ankylosing spondylitis.

V gene TRBV5-5 combines with J gene TRBJ2-4; 7 nucleotides line up with TRBD2. This CDR3 is 11 amino acids long. Germline V CDR1 and CDR2: SGHKS, YYEKEE (reference sequence). V trimming: 4 bases; J trimming: 14 bases; junction bases outside the gene matches: 6. The CDR3 DNA reads TGTGCCAGCAGCGCGGTGGGGGGGAAGTACTTC. Protein: CASSAVGGKYF.

At least ten counts were recorded for this clonotype. The chain has TRBV5-1 and TRBJ2-1, with 10 bases aligning to TRBD2. CDR1 is SGHRS, CDR2 YFSETQ, per germline. The J segment lost 3 bases and the V segment lost 3 bases, leaving 9 bases of the junction unmatched. The CDR3 sequence is 17 residues long. DNA of the CDR3: TGCGCCAGCAGCTCGACCCGGACTAGCGGACACTACAATGAGCAGTTCTTC. Translated, it gives CASSSTRTSGHYNEQFF.

This chain connects TRBV20-1 to TRBJ2-1; TRBD1 is a possible D gene (5 bases). V was pared by 0 bases and J by 6 bases, with 18 bases between. CDR3 size: 16 residues. The V gene's germline CDR1 is DFQATT and CDR2 SNEGSKA (reference sequence). The CDR3 DNA reads as TGCAGTGCTAGAGATCTAGGCAGGGCCATATCCAATGAGCAGTTCTTC. Protein product: CSARDLGRAISNEQFF.

This clonotype was recorded many times. The chain uses TRBV7-2 and TRBJ1-3; D ambiguous. Germline V gene sequence: CDR1 SGHTA, CDR2 FQGNSA. The CDR3 runs to 14 residues. Trimming left V 3 bases short and J 0 bases short, with 6 bases between. The CDR3 bases are TGTGCCAGCAGCTTGGCCCTCTCTGGAAACACCATATATTTT. Translated, it gives CASSLALSGNTIYF.

This clonotype has at least ten counts. The genes are TRBV10-3 and TRBJ2-7, with unresolved D. Trimming left V 6 bases short and J 0 bases short, with 3 bases between. CDR1 and CDR2 (germline): ENHRY, SYGVKD. This CDR3 contains 11 residues. CDR3 bases: TGTGCCATCAGGACCTCCTACGAGCAGTACTTC. The encoded protein is CAIRTSYEQYF.

The chain is built from TRBV7-9 and TRBJ2-3; D gene uncertain. Trimming took 5 bases from V and 3 from J, leaving 15 bases between them. CDR3 size: 15 residues. The germline V gene encodes CDR1 SEHNR and CDR2 FQNEAQ (reference sequence). CDR3 bases: TGTGCCAGCAGCCGGAGCGTGAGAGAGACAGATACGCAGTATTTT. This translates into CASSRSVRETDTQYF.